This T cell receptor (beta chain) was identified during a study of shared clonotypes between healthy human individuals (TCRdb year 2020). Context from the whole study: A few men and a couple of women, aged 18 to 49 years, made up the cohort. Per donor, leukapheresis produced somewhere between about 0.94 and 9 billion PBMCs. To estimate repertoire size and how much clonotypes are shared between individuals, the study performed deep sequencing of blood TCR repertoires from a few healthy adults. Per donor, three plates each were used for CD4 naive and CD4 memory, two for CD8 naive, and one for CD8 memory. Different laboratories and diverse techniques were used to prepare libraries and sequence TCR repertoires, to increase sequencing depth and limit assay-specific biases.

Results the study describes overall, beyond this receptor: Incomplete sequencing was indicated by rarefaction of sorted-subset datasets, despite the large sequencing depth. Estimated clonotype richness was generally larger for naive than for memory subsets. Pairwise subsampling indicated that sequencing depth was expected to affect the degree of clonotype sharing among donors. Sampling was restricted to blood, and TCR repertoires in tissues likely differ from the TCR repertoires found in blood. The genetic and exposure-history diversity represented was limited by the small number of donors. Higher generation probabilities were observed for clonotypes shared by all four sorted-subset donors than for non-shared clonotypes. Across a few donors, approximately 4.6% of naive CD4, roughly 3.3% of naive CD8, roughly 2.2% of memory CD4, and over 0.35% of memory CD8 clonotypes were shared.

CDR1 and CDR2, per the germline V gene, are SGHDT and YYEEEE. The trim is 1 base for V and 4 bases for J, with a gap of 16 bases between the germline ends. From its cysteine to its phenylalanine, the CDR3 spans 16 amino acids. Only the CDR3 region is kept as DNA, spanning 48 bases read in frame from base 1. CD8 naive samples were CD45RO-negative cells positively selected for CCR7, giving a CD45RA+CCR7+ population that excluded TemRA cells. Donors were healthy HIV-negative adults with no recently reported acute infections or vaccinations. Only Caucasian adults living in Nashville, Tennessee, USA were represented among the donors. Blood was collected by leukapheresis, and PBMCs were isolated by Ficoll-Histopaque density gradient centrifugation and then cryopreserved in liquid nitrogen vapor phase. Analytical flow cytometry was used to check the purity and quantity of every magnetically sorted T cell population. Each sorted fraction had its genomic DNA isolated and then quantified by UV absorbance on a Nanodrop 2000c.

A note on this clone: This clone's antigen is unknown. Base qualities were left out, and no much larger clone turns up one base away.

Using the deep immunoSEQ assay, TCR CDR3 regions were amplified from genomic DNA by multiplex PCR. Genomic DNA extracted from each cell subset was distributed evenly over all wells of several immunoSEQ 96-well plates, and each plate served as one replicate. For sorted subsets, approximately 0.2 ug of genomic DNA, equivalent to 25,000 to 30,000 T cell genomes, went into each replicate PCR. The purified libraries were quantified using a Qubit 3.0 fluorometer, sized with a Bioanalyzer 2100, and then quantified again using the KAPA Library Quantification kit. Each immunoSEQ 96-well plate was sequenced on its own single-read 150-cycle Illumina NextSeq 550 flow cell. Concerning the study's data processing: The immunoSEQ output contained only junctional sequences without quality scores, so filtering could not match that applied to full-length reads. To assign V/J genes and CDR3, sequences were annotated against IMGT germline references using PyIR, a Python wrapper for IgBLAST v1.9. Reads with weak V/J assignments (E-value above 1e-6), missing CDR3, stop codons, out-of-frame junctions, or ambiguous translated residues were removed. V3J clonotypes were defined by identical inferred V gene, J gene, and CDR3 amino acid sequence. The percentage overlap between two repertoires was calculated by dividing the number of shared unique clonotypes by the size of the smaller repertoire. Repertoire richness was assessed with RTK rarefaction, the Chao1 estimator, and Recon v2.1 estimates of unobserved clonotypes. Generation probabilities were computed with OLGA for all TCRbeta clonotypes obtained by the gDNA method from several donors. The source is immuneACCESS, and TCRdb retained only in-frame sequences with V and J called. Part of the clones is not carried over; for the studies checked, unresolved V genes explain less than half of this, and the remainder is unexplained. Clone size and the V and J calls come from that table; the DNA yielded D and trimming. This sample comprises about 2 million clones, about 95% of them detected only once. Roughly 1% of the sample is taken by the ten largest.

The rearrangement joined TRBV5-6 to TRBJ2-3; the D gene cannot be named for sure. Sequencing input: naive CD8+ T cells sorted from blood. The sample's cell subset or site label, in plain terms: CD45RA+CCR7+. This sequence originates from a man younger than 30 in good health. The CDR3: CASSLPLNSEADTQYF. The sequenced DNA: TGTGCCAGCAGCTTGCCTTTGAACTCAGAGGCAGATACGCAGTATTTT.